The clone carrying this T cell receptor (beta chain) was counted only a few times. What it recognizes is unknown. The data originate from a study of T cell responses to AZD1222 COVID-19 vaccine. The table came from immunoSEQ multiplex PCR; TCRdb's copy has only in-frame clones and leaves some out. The sample yields 100,000 to 120,000 clones, about 90% seen once. General study points: Spike-specific TCRs gained breadth and depth after people received two AZD1222 doses.

V gave up 3 bases and J gave up 3 bases; unmatched junction bases: 5. Germline V gene lookup returns CDR1 SGDLS and CDR2 YYNGEE. This CDR3 has 14 residues. The source material was peripheral blood, sampled 28 days after the second AZD1222 dose. This receptor was taken from an adult who received the AZD1222 COVID-19 vaccine. The V and J genes are TRBV9 and TRBJ1-2; 7 nucleotides agree with TRBD1. The CDR3 DNA reads as TGTGCCAGCAGCGGGTGGACAGGAGACTATGGCTACACCTTC. Its protein product is CASSGWTGDYGYTF.